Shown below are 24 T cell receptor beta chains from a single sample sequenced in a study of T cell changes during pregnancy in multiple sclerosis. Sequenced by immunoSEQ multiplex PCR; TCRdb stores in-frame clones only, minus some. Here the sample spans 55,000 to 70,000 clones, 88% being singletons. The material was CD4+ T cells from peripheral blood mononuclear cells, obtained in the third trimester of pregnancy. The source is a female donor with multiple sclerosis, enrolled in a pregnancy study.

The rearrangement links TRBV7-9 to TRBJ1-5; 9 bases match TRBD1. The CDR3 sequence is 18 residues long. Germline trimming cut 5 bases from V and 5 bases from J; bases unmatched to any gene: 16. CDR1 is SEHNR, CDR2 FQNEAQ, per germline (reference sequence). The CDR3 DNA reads TGTGCCAGCAGCGCCGGGACAGGGCTCACCAAAAACGATCAGCCCCAGCATTTT. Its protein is CASSAGTGLTKNDQPQHF.

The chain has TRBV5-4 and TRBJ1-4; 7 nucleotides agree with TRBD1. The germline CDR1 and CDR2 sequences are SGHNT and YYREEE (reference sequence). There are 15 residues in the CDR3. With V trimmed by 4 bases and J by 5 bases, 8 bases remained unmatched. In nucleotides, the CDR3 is TGTGCCAGCAGCCCCGGGGGCAGGGGGAATGAAAAACTGTTTTTT. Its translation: CASSPGGRGNEKLFF.

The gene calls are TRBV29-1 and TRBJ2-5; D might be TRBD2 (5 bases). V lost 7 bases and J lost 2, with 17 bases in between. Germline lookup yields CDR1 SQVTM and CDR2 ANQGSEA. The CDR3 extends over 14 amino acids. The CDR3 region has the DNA TGCAGCGCTCCCCTGGACTTGTTGCAAGAGACCCAGTACTTC. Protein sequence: CSAPLDLLQETQYF.

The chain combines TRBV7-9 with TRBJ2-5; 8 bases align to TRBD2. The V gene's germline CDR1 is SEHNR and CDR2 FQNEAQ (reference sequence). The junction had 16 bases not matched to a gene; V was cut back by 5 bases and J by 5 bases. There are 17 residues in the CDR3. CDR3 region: CASSPSWAGRAGETQYF. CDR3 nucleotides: TGTGCCAGCAGCCCCAGTTGGGCCGGGAGGGCTGGGGAGACCCAGTACTTC.

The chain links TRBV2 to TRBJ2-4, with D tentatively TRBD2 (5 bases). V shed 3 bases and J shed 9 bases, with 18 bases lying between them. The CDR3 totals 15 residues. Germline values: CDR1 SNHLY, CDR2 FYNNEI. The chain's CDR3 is CASSDLGSVGSIQYF. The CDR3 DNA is TGTGCCAGCAGTGACTTGGGGAGCGTTGGAAGCATTCAGTACTTC.

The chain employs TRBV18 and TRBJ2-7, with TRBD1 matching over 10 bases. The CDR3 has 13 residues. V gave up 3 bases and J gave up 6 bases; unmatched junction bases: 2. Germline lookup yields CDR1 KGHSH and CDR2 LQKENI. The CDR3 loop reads CASSPRDRGEQYF. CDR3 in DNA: TGTGCCAGCTCACCGCGGGACAGGGGCGAGCAGTACTTC.

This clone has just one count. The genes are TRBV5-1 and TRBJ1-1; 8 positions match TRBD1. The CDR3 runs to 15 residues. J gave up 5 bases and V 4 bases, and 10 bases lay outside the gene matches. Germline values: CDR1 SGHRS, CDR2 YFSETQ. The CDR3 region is CASSRGQGWWTEAFF. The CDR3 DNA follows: TGCGCCAGCAGCAGAGGACAGGGATGGTGGACTGAAGCTTTCTTT. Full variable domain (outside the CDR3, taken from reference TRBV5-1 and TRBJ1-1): KAGVTQTPRYLIKTRGQQVTLSCSPISGHRSVSWYQQTPGQGLQFLFEYFSETQRNKGNFPGRFSGRQFSNSRSEMNVSTLELGDSALYLCASSRGQGWWTEAFFGQGTRLTVV.

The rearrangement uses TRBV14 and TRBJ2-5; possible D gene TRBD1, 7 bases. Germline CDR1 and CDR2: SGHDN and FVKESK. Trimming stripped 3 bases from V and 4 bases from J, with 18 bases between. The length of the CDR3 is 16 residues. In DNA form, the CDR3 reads TGTGCCAGCAGCCACGGATCAGGGGGACTTTCAGAGACCCAGTACTTC. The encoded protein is CASSHGSGGLSETQYF. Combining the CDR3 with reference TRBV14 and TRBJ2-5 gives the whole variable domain EAGVTQFPSHSVIEKGQTVTLRCDPISGHDNLYWYRRVMGKEIKFLLHFVKESKQDESGMPNNRFLAERTGGTYSTLKVQPAELEDSGVYFCASSHGSGGLSETQYFGPGTRLLVL.

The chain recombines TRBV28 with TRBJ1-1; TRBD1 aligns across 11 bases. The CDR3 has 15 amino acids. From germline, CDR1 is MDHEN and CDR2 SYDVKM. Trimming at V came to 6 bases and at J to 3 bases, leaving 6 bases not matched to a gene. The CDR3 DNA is TGTGCCAGCAGCCGGGGACAGGGGGAGTACACTGAAGCTTTCTTT. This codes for CASSRGQGEYTEAFF.

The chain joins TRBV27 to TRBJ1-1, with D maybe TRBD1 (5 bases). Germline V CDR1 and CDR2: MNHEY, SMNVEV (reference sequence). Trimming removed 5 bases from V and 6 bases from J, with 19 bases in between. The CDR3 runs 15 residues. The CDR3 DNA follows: TGTGCCAGCAGTCCAGCGGGGAGGGGATTGGCTGAAGCTTTCTTT. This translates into CASSPAGRGLAEAFF.

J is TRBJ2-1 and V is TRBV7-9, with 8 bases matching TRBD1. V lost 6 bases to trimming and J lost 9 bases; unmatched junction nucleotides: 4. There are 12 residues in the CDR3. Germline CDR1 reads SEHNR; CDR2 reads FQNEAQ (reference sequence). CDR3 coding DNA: TGTGCCAGCAGATTTACAGGGGGTGAGCAGTTCTTC. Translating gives CASRFTGGEQFF.

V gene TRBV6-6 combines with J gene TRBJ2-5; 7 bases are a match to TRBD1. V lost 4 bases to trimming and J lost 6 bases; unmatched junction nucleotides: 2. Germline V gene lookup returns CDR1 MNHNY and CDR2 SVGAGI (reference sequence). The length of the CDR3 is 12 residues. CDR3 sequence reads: CASSSQGQTQYF. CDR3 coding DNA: TGTGCCAGCAGTTCACAGGGGCAGACCCAGTACTTC.

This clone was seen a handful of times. The CDR3 bases are TGTGCCAGTACCCCTCCAGGCATCCGAAACACCATATATTTT. It specifies CASTPPGIRNTIYF. The chain couples TRBV19 to TRBJ1-3; D not resolved. The CDR3 consists of 14 residues. Germline loops: CDR1 LNHDA, CDR2 SQIVND (reference sequence). Deletions cut 7 bases from V and 5 bases from J, with 15 bases between.

The chain's CDR3 is CSVQRGQGTTEAFF. The CDR3 region has the DNA TGCAGCGTCCAACGAGGACAGGGGACGACTGAAGCTTTCTTT. V gene TRBV29-1 combines with J gene TRBJ1-1, with TRBD1 matching over 9 bases. V lost 6 bases to trimming and J lost 5 bases; unmatched junction nucleotides: 10. This CDR3 has 14 amino acids. CDR1 and CDR2 from the germline V gene are SQVTM and ANQGSEA.

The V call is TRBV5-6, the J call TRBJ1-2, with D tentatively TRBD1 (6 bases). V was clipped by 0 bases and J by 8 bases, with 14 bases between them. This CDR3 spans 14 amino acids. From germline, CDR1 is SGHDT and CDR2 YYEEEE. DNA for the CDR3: TGTGCCAGCAGCTTGGCACAGGGAAGCGGCGGCTACACCTTC. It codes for CASSLAQGSGGYTF.

CDR3 residues: CASSLVAGAALTEAFF. Written as DNA, the CDR3 is TGTGCCAGCAGCTTAGTGGCAGGCGCCGCTCTAACTGAAGCTTTCTTT. The V and J genes are TRBV11-2 and TRBJ1-1; D ambiguous. The V end was cut by 1 base, the J end by 5 bases, with 17 bases between. The CDR3 is 16 residues long. Germline values: CDR1 SGHAT, CDR2 FQNNGV.

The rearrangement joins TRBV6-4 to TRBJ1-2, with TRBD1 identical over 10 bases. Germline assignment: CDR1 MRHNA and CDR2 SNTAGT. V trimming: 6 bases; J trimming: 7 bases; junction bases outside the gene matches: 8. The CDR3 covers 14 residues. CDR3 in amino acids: CASSGTGVLGGYTF. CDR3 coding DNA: TGTGCCAGCAGCGGGACAGGGGTATTGGGTGGCTACACCTTC.

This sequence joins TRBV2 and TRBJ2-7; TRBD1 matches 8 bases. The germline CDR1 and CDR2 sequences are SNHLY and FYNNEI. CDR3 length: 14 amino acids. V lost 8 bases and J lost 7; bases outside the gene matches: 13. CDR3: CASSASTGAREQYF. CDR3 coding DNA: TGTGCCAGCTCCGCATCGACAGGGGCGCGGGAGCAGTACTTC.

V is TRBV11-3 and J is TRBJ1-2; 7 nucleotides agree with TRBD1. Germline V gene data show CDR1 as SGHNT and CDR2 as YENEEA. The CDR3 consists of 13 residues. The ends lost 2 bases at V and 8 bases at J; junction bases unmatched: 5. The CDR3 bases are TGTGCCAGCAGCTTATCACAGGGGTTCGGCTACACCTTC. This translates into CASSLSQGFGYTF.

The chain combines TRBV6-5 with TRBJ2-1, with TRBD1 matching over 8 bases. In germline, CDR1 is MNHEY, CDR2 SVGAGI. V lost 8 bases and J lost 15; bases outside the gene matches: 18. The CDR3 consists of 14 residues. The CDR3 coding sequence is TGTGCCAGCGCTCCCCCCGGTACAGGGGGGTCCCGGTTCTTC. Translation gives CASAPPGTGGSRFF.

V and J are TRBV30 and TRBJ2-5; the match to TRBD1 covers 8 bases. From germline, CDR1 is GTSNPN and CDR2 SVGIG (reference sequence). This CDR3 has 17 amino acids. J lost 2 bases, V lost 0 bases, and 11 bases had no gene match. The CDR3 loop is CAWSVRWRRGHQETQYF. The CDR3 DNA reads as TGTGCCTGGAGTGTACGGTGGCGCAGGGGGCATCAAGAGACCCAGTACTTC.

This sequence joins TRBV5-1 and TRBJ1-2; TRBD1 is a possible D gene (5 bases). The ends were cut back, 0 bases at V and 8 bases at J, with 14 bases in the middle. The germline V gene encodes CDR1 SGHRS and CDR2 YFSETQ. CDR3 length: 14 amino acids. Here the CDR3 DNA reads TGCGCCAGCAGCTTGGCCACGGGGGAAGAAGGCTACACCTTC. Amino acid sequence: CASSLATGEEGYTF. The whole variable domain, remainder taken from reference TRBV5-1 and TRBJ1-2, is KAGVTQTPRYLIKTRGQQVTLSCSPISGHRSVSWYQQTPGQGLQFLFEYFSETQRNKGNFPGRFSGRQFSNSRSEMNVSTLELGDSALYLCASSLATGEEGYTFGSGTRLTVV.

CDR3 sequence reads: CASSLHGSYEQYF. In DNA form, the CDR3 reads TGTGCCAGCAGCCTCCACGGCTCCTACGAGCAGTACTTC. This chain joins TRBV11-2 and TRBJ2-7; D not resolved. V was trimmed by 5 bases and J by 0 bases, leaving 8 bases between them. This CDR3 contains 13 residues. Germline CDR1 SGHAT, CDR2 FQNNGV. The whole variable domain, remainder taken from reference TRBV11-2 and TRBJ2-7, is EAGVAQSPRYKIIEKRQSVAFWCNPISGHATLYWYQQILGQGPKLLIQFQNNGVVDDSQLPKDRFSAERLKGVDSTLKIQPAKLEDSAVYLCASSLHGSYEQYFGPGTRLTVT.

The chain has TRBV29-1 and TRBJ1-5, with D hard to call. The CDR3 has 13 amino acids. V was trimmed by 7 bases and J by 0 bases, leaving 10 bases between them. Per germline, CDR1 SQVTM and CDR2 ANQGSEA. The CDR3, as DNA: TGCAGCGCCAAAGCGGGTAGCAATCAGCCCCAGCATTTT. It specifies CSAKAGSNQPQHF.